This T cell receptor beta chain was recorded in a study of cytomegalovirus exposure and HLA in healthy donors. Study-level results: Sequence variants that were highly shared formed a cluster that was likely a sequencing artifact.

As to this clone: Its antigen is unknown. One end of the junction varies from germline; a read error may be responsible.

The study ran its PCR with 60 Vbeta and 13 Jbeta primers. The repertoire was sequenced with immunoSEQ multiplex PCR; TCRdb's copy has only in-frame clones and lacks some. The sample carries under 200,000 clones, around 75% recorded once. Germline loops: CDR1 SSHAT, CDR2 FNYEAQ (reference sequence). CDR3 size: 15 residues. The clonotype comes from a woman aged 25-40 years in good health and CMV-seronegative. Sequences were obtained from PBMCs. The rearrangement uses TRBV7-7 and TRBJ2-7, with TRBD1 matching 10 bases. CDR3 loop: CASSVGQGENYEQYF. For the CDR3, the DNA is TGTGCTAGCAGCGTTGGACAGGGGGAAAATTACGAGCAGTACTTC. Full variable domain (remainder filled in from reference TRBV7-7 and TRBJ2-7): GAGVSQSPRYKVTKRGQDVTLRCDPISSHATLYWYQQALGQGPEFLTYFNYEAQPDKSGLPSDRFSAERPEGSISTLTIQRTEQRDSAMYRCASSVGQGENYEQYFGPGTRLTVT.